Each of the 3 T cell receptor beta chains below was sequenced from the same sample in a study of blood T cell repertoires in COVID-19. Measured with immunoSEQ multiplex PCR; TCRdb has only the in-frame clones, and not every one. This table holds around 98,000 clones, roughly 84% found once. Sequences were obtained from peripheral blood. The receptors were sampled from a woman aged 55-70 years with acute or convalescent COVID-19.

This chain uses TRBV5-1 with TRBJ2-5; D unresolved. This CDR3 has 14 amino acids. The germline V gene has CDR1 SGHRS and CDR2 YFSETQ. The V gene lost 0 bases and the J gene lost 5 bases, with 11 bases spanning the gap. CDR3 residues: CASSLEAGLETQYF. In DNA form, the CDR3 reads TGCGCCAGCAGCTTGGAGGCAGGATTGGAGACCCAGTACTTC.

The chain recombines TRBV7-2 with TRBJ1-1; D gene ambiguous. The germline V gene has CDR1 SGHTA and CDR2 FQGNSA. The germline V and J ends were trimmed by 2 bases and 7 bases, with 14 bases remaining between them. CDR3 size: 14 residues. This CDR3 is CASSLYGERNEAFF. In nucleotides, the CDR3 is TGTGCCAGCAGCTTATATGGGGAGCGGAATGAAGCTTTCTTT.

The CDR3 DNA follows: TGTGCCAGCAGCCACAGGACAGGGGCCTATGGCTACACCTTC. This translates into CASSHRTGAYGYTF. The V gene is TRBV7-2, the J gene TRBJ1-2; 9 bases match TRBD1. CDR1 and CDR2 from the germline V gene are SGHTA and FQGNSA. The CDR3 sequence is 14 residues long. Unmatched junction bases numbered 5, after V lost 5 bases and J lost 4 bases.